This TCR beta chain was retrieved from a study of cytomegalovirus exposure and HLA in healthy donors. Study context: Earlier results showed roughly 120 million unique TCR beta sequences derived from roughly 200 million T cells. Early release data held 85 million to 95 million unique TCRs from HLA-typed donors. General study points: A later analysis linked a missense DCLRE1C variant to TCR beta V- and J-gene trimming.

Primers for the PCR totalled 60 Vbeta and 13 Jbeta. The data were produced by immunoSEQ multiplex PCR, yet TCRdb's version contains in-frame clones alone and is incomplete. The table records roughly 180,000 clones, roughly 80% of them present only once. Worth noting for this clone: Its antigen remains unknown.

The trim removed 2 bases at V and 0 bases at J, leaving 6 bases unmatched. Germline CDR1 reads SGHTA; CDR2 reads FQGTGA. The CDR3 is 18 amino acids. The specimen sequenced was PBMCs. The chain joins TRBV7-3 to TRBJ2-6, with 8 bases matching TRBD1. This clonotype originated in a woman aged 18-29 years in good health and CMV-seronegative. CDR3 DNA: TGTGCCAGCAGCTTACCGAGACAGGGGCTCTCTGGGGCCAACGTCCTGACTTTC. It specifies CASSLPRQGLSGANVLTF.